The next 3 T cell receptor beta chains were all read from a single sample in a study of blood T cell repertoires in COVID-19. Here immunoSEQ multiplex PCR was the method, and the copy in TCRdb shows in-frame clones only, minus some. The sample lists 250,000 to 400,000 clones, around 88% occurring once. The specimen sequenced was peripheral blood. The receptors were gathered from a woman aged 30 to 39 with COVID-19, enrolled during active disease.

The J gene is TRBJ1-5, the V gene TRBV6-5; no definite D call. Germline CDR1 reads MNHEY; CDR2 reads SVGAGI. Trimming removed 7 bases at V and 6 bases at J, with 10 bases between. CDR3 size: 12 residues. CDR3 in DNA: TGTGCCAGCAAACTGGGGAGTCAGCCCCAGCATTTT. Translation: CASKLGSQPQHF.

This rearrangement joins TRBV4-2 to TRBJ1-4; D is uncertain. Germline values: CDR1 LGHNA, CDR2 YNFKEQ. The CDR3 contains 14 residues. Trimming took 0 bases from V and 7 from J, leaving 9 bases between them. The CDR3 DNA sequence: TGTGCCAGCAGCCAAGATCCCCCTTTTGAAAAACTGTTTTTT. Its translation is CASSQDPPFEKLFF.

The chain is built from TRBV5-8 and TRBJ1-5; TRBD1 aligns across 8 bases. CDR3 length equals 15 residues. Losses at the gene ends were 1 base for V and 3 bases for J; bases not matched to a gene: 3. Per germline, CDR1 SGHTS and CDR2 YDEGEE. CDR3: CASSLWQGANQPQHF. The CDR3 DNA follows: TGTGCCAGCAGCTTGTGGCAGGGGGCCAATCAGCCCCAGCATTTT. The complete variable domain, with remaining parts taken from reference TRBV5-8 and TRBJ1-5, reads EAGVTQSPTHLIKTRGQQATLRCSPISGHTSVYWYQQALGLGLQFLLWYDEGEERNRGNFPPRFSGRQFPNYSSELNVNALELEDSALYLCASSLWQGANQPQHFGDGTRLSIL.